These T cell receptor beta chains were read from a single sample in a study of identical twins. MiXCR was run by TCRdb on the 5' RACE reads, yielding one entry per CDR3 protein. Of over 250,000 distinct CDR3 sequences listed, 9.5% are singletons. This sample was shared with a second study, whose subject was yellow fever vaccine responses in identical twins.

The sequenced sample consisted of CD8+ T cells sorted from blood. Receptors were obtained from a woman in her late teens or twenties in good health. CDR3s include the opening cysteine and the closing phenylalanine or tryptophan. D genes are given only for firm matches. Clone size is stated in some rows and not others, as once, few, many or a class when expanded.

V	length	D	size	J	CDR3	DNA
TRBV12-3/TRBV12-4	16	-	-	TRBJ2-2	CASSANHREPSGELFF	TGTGCCAGCAGCGCAAATCACAGGGAACCCTCCGGGGAGCTGTTTTTT
TRBV7-2	16	-	-	TRBJ2-7	CASSLPPAGSSYEQYF	TGTGCCAGCAGCCTCCCCCCGGCGGGTAGCTCCTACGAGCAGTACTTC
TRBV28	19	-	few	TRBJ2-1	CASSSPFTGLRSSYNEQFF	TGTGCCAGCAGTTCCCCCTTTACAGGGCTCCGGAGCTCCTACAATGAGCAGTTCTTC
TRBV7-9	16	-	-	TRBJ2-7	CASSSAPGLSSYEQYF	TGTGCCAGCAGCTCCGCTCCGGGACTTTCCTCCTACGAGCAGTACTTC
TRBV13	15	TRBD2	many	TRBJ2-4	CASSTVTSGLNIQYF	TGTGCCAGCAGCACCGTGACTAGCGGATTAAACATTCAGTACTTC
TRBV5-1	14	-	many	TRBJ2-4	CASSFSGFQNIQYF	TGCGCCAGCAGCTTTTCAGGGTTTCAAAACATTCAGTACTTC
TRBV7-9	14	TRBD1	few	TRBJ1-3	CASSSDRVGNTIYF	TGTGCCAGCAGTTCCGACAGGGTCGGAAACACCATATATTTT
TRBV27	14	-	few	TRBJ2-7	CASSSDPTAYEQYF	TGTGCCAGCAGTTCGGACCCAACAGCCTACGAGCAGTACTTC
TRBV27	13	-	-	TRBJ2-1	CASTTTGYNEQFF	TGTGCCAGCACTACGACAGGATACAATGAGCAGTTCTTC
TRBV11-2	16	TRBD1	-	TRBJ1-5	CASSLDYRTGYQPQHF	TGTGCCAGCAGCTTAGATTATAGGACAGGGTACCAGCCCCAGCATTTT
TRBV5-1	15	TRBD1	few	TRBJ1-2	CASSPGQGANYGYTF	TGCGCCAGCAGCCCCGGACAGGGGGCTAACTATGGCTACACCTTC
TRBV30	10	-	-	TRBJ1-2	CAWKGYGYTF	TGTGCCTGGAAGGGTTATGGCTACACCTTC
TRBV6-2/TRBV6-3	15	-	-	TRBJ2-2	CASNEGSSNTGELFF	TGTGCCAGCAACGAAGGCAGTTCGAACACCGGGGAGCTGTTTTTT
TRBV7-9	15	-	many	TRBJ1-1	CASSSTADAHTEAFF	TGTGCCAGCAGCTCCACCGCGGACGCGCACACTGAAGCTTTCTTT
TRBV28	16	-	few	TRBJ2-7	CASTWGYRSEPYEQYF	TGTGCCAGCACCTGGGGGTACAGGTCAGAGCCCTACGAGCAGTACTTC
TRBV20-1	11	-	few	TRBJ2-7	CSVRYSYEQYF	TGCAGTGTCAGATACTCCTACGAGCAGTACTTC
TRBV9	13	-	few	TRBJ2-3	CASSDRVADTQYF	TGTGCCAGCAGCGATCGAGTGGCAGATACGCAGTATTTT
TRBV6-5	15	TRBD1	few	TRBJ1-5	CASSYSAQGDQPQHF	TGTGCCAGCAGTTACTCGGCACAGGGGGATCAGCCCCAGCATTTT
TRBV27	17	TRBD1	-	TRBJ2-2	CASSSLETGANTGELFF	TGTGCCAGCAGTTCCCTGGAAACAGGGGCGAACACCGGGGAGCTGTTTTTT
TRBV6-1	16	TRBD1	few	TRBJ1-5	CATRPRTGTGDQPQHF	TGTGCCACCCGTCCGAGGACCGGGACAGGGGATCAGCCCCAGCATTTT
TRBV4-1	16	-	-	TRBJ2-1	CASSQATGSPYNEQFF	TGCGCCAGCAGCCAAGCCACAGGGTCTCCTTACAATGAGCAGTTCTTC
TRBV6-2/TRBV6-3	16	TRBD2	many	TRBJ2-7	CASSYSRLAGAYEQYF	TGTGCCAGCAGTTACTCGAGGCTAGCGGGAGCCTACGAGCAGTACTTC
TRBV2	13	-	few	TRBJ2-5	CAAILSYQETQYF	TGTGCCGCAATACTATCGTACCAAGAGACCCAGTACTTC
TRBV6-2/TRBV6-3	14	-	many	TRBJ2-3	CASSVKGDTDTQYF	TGTGCCAGCAGCGTAAAAGGGGACACAGATACGCAGTATTTT
TRBV10-1	15	-	few	TRBJ2-2	CASSDGAGHTGELFF	TGCGCCAGCAGTGACGGGGCAGGTCACACCGGGGAGCTGTTTTTT
TRBV5-1	13	-	few	TRBJ2-2	CASSLGLSGELFF	TGCGCCAGCAGCTTGGGACTTTCCGGGGAGCTGTTTTTT
TRBV7-9	15	-	few	TRBJ2-7	CASSLVGENSYEQYF	TGTGCCAGCAGCTTAGTCGGGGAGAACTCCTACGAGCAGTACTTC
TRBV11-2	16	-	few	TRBJ2-7	CASSSGASLSSYEQYF	TGTGCCAGCAGCTCGGGGGCTAGCTTATCTTCCTACGAGCAGTACTTC